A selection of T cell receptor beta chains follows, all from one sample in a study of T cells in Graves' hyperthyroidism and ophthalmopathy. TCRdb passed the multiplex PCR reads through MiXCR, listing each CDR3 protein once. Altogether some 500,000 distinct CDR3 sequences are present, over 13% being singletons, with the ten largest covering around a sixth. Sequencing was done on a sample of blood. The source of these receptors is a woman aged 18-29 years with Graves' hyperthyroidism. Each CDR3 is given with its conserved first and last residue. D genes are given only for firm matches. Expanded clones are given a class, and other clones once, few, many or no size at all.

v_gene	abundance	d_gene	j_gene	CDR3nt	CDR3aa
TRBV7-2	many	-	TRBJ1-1	TGTGCCAGCAGCGTCGGGACGGCTGAAGCTTTCTTT	CASSVGTAEAFF
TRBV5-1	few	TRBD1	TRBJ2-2	TGCGCCAGCAGCCCATTGGGACAGAAGGACGGGGAGCTGTTTTTT	CASSPLGQKDGELFF
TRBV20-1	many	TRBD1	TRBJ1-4	TGCAGTGCTAGAGATTTGTTTAAGGGACAGGCAAATGAAAAACTGTTTTTT	CSARDLFKGQANEKLFF
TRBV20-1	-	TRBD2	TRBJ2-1	TGCAGTGCTAGAGACCCCGGGAGGCCATTTTACAATGAGCAGTTCTTC	CSARDPGRPFYNEQFF
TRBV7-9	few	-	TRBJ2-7	TGTGCCAGCAGCTCGACAGCGGGCTCTACCTACGAGCAGTACTTC	CASSSTAGSTYEQYF
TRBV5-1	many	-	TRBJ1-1	TGCGCCAGCAGCTTGGAGGGGCGGGGTGATGAAGCTTTCTTT	CASSLEGRGDEAFF
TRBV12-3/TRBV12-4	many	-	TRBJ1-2	TGTGCCAGCAGTTGGGACCGACTCTATGGCTACACCTTC	CASSWDRLYGYTF
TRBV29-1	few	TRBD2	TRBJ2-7	TGCAGCGTTGAGTGGCCGGGACTAGCGTACGAGCAGTACTTC	CSVEWPGLAYEQYF
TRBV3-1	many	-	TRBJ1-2	TGTGCCAGCAGCCAAATCGGACAGCCTGCGGATTATGGCTACACCTTC	CASSQIGQPADYGYTF
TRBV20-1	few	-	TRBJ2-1	TGCAGTGCTAGAATTGGAACGGAGTACAATGAGCAGTTCTTC	CSARIGTEYNEQFF
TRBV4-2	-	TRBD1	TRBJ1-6	TGTGCCAGCAGCCAAGCCGGGACAGGGACTTCACCCCTCCACTTT	CASSQAGTGTSPLHF
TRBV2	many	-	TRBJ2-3	TGTGCCAGCAGTGACGGACAGCACCATAGCACAGATACGCAGTATTTT	CASSDGQHHSTDTQYF
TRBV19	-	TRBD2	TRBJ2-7	TGTGCCAGTAGTCCAAGGACTAGCGGGACAGAGCAGTACTTC	CASSPRTSGTEQYF
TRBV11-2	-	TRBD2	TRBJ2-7	TGTGCCAGCAGCTTGGGGGGGGGGGGTAACACACCCTACGAGCAGTACTTC	CASSLGGGGNTPYEQYF
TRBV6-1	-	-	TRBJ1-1	TGTGCCAGCAGTGAAGCGCTAGGGAGGACGGAAGCTTTCTTT	CASSEALGRTEAFF
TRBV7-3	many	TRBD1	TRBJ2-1	TGTGCCAGCAGCCCTACCGCCCGACAGGGATGGGACAATGAGCAGTTCTTC	CASSPTARQGWDNEQFF
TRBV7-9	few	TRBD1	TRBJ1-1	TGTGCCAGCAGGGGTCAGGGGGCGCAGACTGAAGCTTTCTTT	CASRGQGAQTEAFF
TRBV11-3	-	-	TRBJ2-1	TGTGCCAGCAGCGTAGGGGGGCCCGGCTCCTACAATGAGCAGTTCTTC	CASSVGGPGSYNEQFF
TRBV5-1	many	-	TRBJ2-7	TGCGCCAGCAGCTTGTTTACGGGGCTCGACGAGCAGTACTTC	CASSLFTGLDEQYF
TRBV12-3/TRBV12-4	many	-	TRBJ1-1	TGTGCCAGCAGCCTAGACAGACTAATAACTGAAGCTTTCTTT	CASSLDRLITEAFF
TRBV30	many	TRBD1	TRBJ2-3	TGTGCCTCTAATAGACAGGGTAAAAGCACAGATACGCAGTATTTT	CASNRQGKSTDTQYF
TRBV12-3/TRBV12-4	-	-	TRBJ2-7	TGTGCCAGCAGTTTAAACGTGGCGGCAGGGGCCTACGAGCAGTACTTC	CASSLNVAAGAYEQYF
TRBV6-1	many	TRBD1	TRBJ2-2	TGTGCCAGCGGGCGGGACAGGGCAAGCACCGGGGAGCTGTTTTTT	CASGRDRASTGELFF
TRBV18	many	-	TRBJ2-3	TGTGCCAGCTCAGCGGACAGCTTCACAGATACGCAGTATTTT	CASSADSFTDTQYF
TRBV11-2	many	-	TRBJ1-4	TGTGCCAGCAGTACTTCTGGGTGGACTAATGAAAAACTGTTTTTT	CASSTSGWTNEKLFF
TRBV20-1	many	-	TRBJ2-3	TGCAGTGCTAGAGATGAACAGGCCTGGGGCCATACGCAGTATTTT	CSARDEQAWGHTQYF